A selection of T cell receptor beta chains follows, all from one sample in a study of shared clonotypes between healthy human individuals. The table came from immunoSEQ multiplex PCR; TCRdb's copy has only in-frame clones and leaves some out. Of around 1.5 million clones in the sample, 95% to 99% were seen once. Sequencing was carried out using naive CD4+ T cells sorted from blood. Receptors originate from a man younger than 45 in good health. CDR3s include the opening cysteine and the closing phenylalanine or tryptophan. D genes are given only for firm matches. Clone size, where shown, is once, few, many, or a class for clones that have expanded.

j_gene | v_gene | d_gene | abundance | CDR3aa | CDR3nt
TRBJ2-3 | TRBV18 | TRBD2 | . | CASSPGLAETDTQYF | TGTGCCAGCTCGCCGGGACTAGCGGAGACAGATACGCAGTATTTT
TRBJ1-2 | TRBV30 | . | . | CAWSVLGFGGYTF | TGTGCCTGGAGTGTCTTAGGGTTTGGCGGCTACACCTTC
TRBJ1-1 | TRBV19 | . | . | CASSRRGGTEAFF | TGTGCCAGTAGTAGGCGGGGAGGCACTGAAGCTTTCTTT
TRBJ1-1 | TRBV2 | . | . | CASSAVPGATEAFF | TGTGCCAGCAGTGCGGTCCCAGGGGCCACTGAAGCTTTCTTT
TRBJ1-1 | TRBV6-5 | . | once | CASRDGRTTEAFF | TGTGCCAGCAGAGACGGACGAACGACTGAAGCTTTCTTT
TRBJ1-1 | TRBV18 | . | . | CASSPLAFSLEAFF | TGTGCCAGCTCACCACTCGCCTTCTCACTTGAAGCTTTCTTT
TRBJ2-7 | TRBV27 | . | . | CASSSSRGYEQYF | TGTGCCAGCAGTTCTTCCCGAGGCTACGAGCAGTATTTC
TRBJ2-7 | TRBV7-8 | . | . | CASSLVSSGASYEQYF | TGTGCCAGCAGCTTAGTGAGTTCCGGAGCCTCCTACGAGCAGTACTTC
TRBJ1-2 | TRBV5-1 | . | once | CASSLRQNNNYGYTF | TGCGCCAGCAGCTTGCGACAGAATAATAACTATGGCTACACCTTC
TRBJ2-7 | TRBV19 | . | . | CASSQLADSYEQYF | TGTGCCAGTAGTCAATTAGCGGACTCCTACGAGCAGTACTTC
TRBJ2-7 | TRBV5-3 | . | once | CARSLLAASYEQYF | TGTGCCAGAAGCTTGTTGGCGGCCTCCTACGAGCAGTACTTC
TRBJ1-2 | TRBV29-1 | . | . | CSVVGRSTAGGYTF | TGCAGCGTTGTAGGCAGGTCGACGGCTGGGGGCTACACCTTC
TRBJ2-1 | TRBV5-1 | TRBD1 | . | CASSFGAGGSNEQFF | TGCGCCAGCAGCTTTGGGGCAGGGGGTTCAAATGAGCAGTTCTTC
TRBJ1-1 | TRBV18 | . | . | CASSMPNTEAFF | TGTGCCAGCTCAATGCCTAACACTGAAGCTTTCTTT
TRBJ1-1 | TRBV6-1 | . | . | CASPWGDGTEAFF | TGTGCCAGCCCCTGGGGGGACGGCACTGAAGCTTTCTTT
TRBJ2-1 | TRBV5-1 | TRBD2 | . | CASSLREGNNEQFF | TGCGCCAGCAGCTTACGGGAGGGCAACAATGAGCAGTTCTTC
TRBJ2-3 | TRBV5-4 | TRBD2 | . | CASSIGTSGRRSSTDTQYF | TGTGCCAGCAGCATAGGGACTAGCGGGAGGCGATCTAGCACAGATACGCAGTATTTT
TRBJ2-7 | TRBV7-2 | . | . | CASSLDGSSSYEQYF | TGTGCCAGCAGTTTGGACGGATCAAGCTCCTACGAGCAGTACTTC
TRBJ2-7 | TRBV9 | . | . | CASSGGLTTYEQYF | TGTGCCAGCAGCGGCGGACTGACTACCTACGAGCAGTACTTC
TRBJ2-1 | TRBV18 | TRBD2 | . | CASSPRGLAGNEQFF | TGTGCCAGCTCACCACGGGGACTAGCGGGCAATGAGCAGTTCTTC